Below, 31 T cell receptor beta chains from the same sample are listed, as sequenced in a study of T cell changes during pregnancy in multiple sclerosis. Libraries were prepared by immunoSEQ multiplex PCR; TCRdb keeps only in-frame clonotypes and omits some of them. Here the sample spans around 38,000 clones, 91% being singletons. The source material was CD8+ T cells from peripheral blood mononuclear cells, sampled in the second trimester of pregnancy. The receptors originated from a female donor with multiple sclerosis, enrolled in a pregnancy study.

This chain links TRBV7-2 with TRBJ1-1; tentative D call: TRBD1 (5 bases). The V end was cut by 5 bases, the J end by 3 bases, with 22 bases between. The germline V gene has CDR1 SGHTA and CDR2 FQGNSA. The CDR3 is 17 amino acids. CDR3 in DNA: TGTGCCAGCAGCACCTACGGGCCTTTGGGAGGGGACACTGAAGCTTTCTTT. Translated, it gives CASSTYGPLGGDTEAFF.

DNA for the CDR3: TGTGCCATCAGTGATAGGGGGACAGGGAGGAGCTATGGCTACACCTTC. Protein sequence: CAISDRGTGRSYGYTF. The rearrangement joins TRBV10-3 to TRBJ1-2; 9 bases line up with TRBD1. The CDR3 is made up of 16 amino acids. CDR1 and CDR2 (germline): ENHRY, SYGVKD. J lost 4 bases, V lost 3 bases, and 9 bases had no gene match.

The rearrangement links TRBV4-3 to TRBJ2-5; 7 bases map to TRBD1. This CDR3 region has 14 residues. Germline V CDR1 and CDR2: LGHNA, YSLEER. V was clipped by 5 bases and J by 3 bases; unmatched bases: 6. Written as DNA, the CDR3 is TGCGCCAGCAGCTCAGGACAGGACAAAGAGACCCAGTACTTC. The encoded protein is CASSSGQDKETQYF.

The gene calls are TRBV6-5 and TRBJ1-1; D is uncertain. CDR1 is MNHEY, CDR2 SVGAGI, per germline. CDR3 size: 15 residues. With 0 bases removed from V and 0 bases from J, the gap between germline ends came to 8 bases. CDR3: CASSYSIALNTEAFF. Here the CDR3 DNA reads TGTGCCAGCAGTTACTCGATAGCGTTGAACACTGAAGCTTTCTTT.

The chain joins TRBV7-9 to TRBJ2-5, with a weak D call TRBD2 (5 bases). Germline values: CDR1 SEHNR, CDR2 FQNEAQ (reference sequence). The CDR3 consists of 14 residues. V lost 5 bases, J lost 5 bases, and 15 bases lay in between. In DNA form, the CDR3 reads TGTGCCAGCAGCCAACTAGTGAGTTCGGAGACCCAGTACTTC. As protein: CASSQLVSSETQYF.

The chain combines TRBV9 with TRBJ2-5, with TRBD1 matching 11 bases. Germline V gene lookup returns CDR1 SGDLS and CDR2 YYNGEE. V lost 0 bases, J lost 4 bases, and 2 bases stayed unmatched. The CDR3 consists of 15 residues. The CDR3 loop is CASSVAGTGGETQYF. CDR3 DNA sequence: TGTGCCAGCAGCGTAGCTGGGACAGGGGGAGAGACCCAGTACTTC.

The V gene is TRBV9, the J gene TRBJ1-3; possibly TRBD1 for D (5 bases). V lost 4 bases and J 2 bases, leaving 13 bases between the germline ends. The germline V gene encodes CDR1 SGDLS and CDR2 YYNGEE. This CDR3 has 15 amino acids. The CDR3 here is CASSPNTGAGNTIYF. The CDR3 DNA is TGTGCCAGCAGCCCTAACACAGGAGCTGGAAACACCATATATTTT.

The genes are TRBV7-9 and TRBJ1-1; TRBD1 is a possible D gene (6 bases). V lost 1 base to trimming and J lost 5 bases, with 11 bases between them. The CDR3 is 14 amino acids. Germline V gene data show CDR1 as SEHNR and CDR2 as FQNEAQ (reference sequence). CDR3: CASSLGAGVTEAFF. CDR3 nucleotide sequence: TGTGCCAGCAGCTTAGGGGCAGGGGTTACTGAAGCTTTCTTT.

This clone was recorded only once. The chain employs TRBV20-1 and TRBJ1-2, with D hard to call. The CDR3 is 11 amino acids. Germline CDR1 and CDR2: DFQATT and SNEGSKA (reference sequence). V dropped 6 bases and J dropped 10 bases, with 15 bases sitting between them. The CDR3 is CSALERLAYTF. The CDR3 DNA reads as TGCAGTGCGCTAGAGAGATTAGCCTACACCTTC.

This chain uses TRBV19 with TRBJ2-6, with 8 bases matching TRBD1. V dropped 4 bases and J dropped 1; count of bases not matched to a gene: 6. Per the germline V gene, CDR1 is LNHDA and CDR2 is SQIVND (reference sequence). There are 17 residues in the CDR3. CDR3 nucleotide sequence: TGTGCCAGTAGTACAGGGGGCCCCAAGTCTGGGGCCAACGTCCTGACTTTC. It is translated as CASSTGGPKSGANVLTF.

CDR3 sequence (DNA): TGCGCCAGCAGCATATCTCGGGACAGGGTTTCGGGGGAGCAGTACTTC. This translates into CASSISRDRVSGEQYF. The gene calls are TRBV4-1 and TRBJ2-7, with 9 nucleotides matching TRBD1. This CDR3 spans 16 amino acids. Germline-derived CDR1 and CDR2 are MGHRA and YSYEKL. Trimming at V came to 5 bases and at J to 7 bases, leaving 15 bases not matched to a gene.

The chain joins TRBV6-6 to TRBJ1-5; tentatively, D is TRBD1 (5 bases). Looked up from germline, CDR1 is MNHNY and CDR2 is SVGAGI (reference sequence). The CDR3 consists of 15 residues. Trimming removed 0 bases from V and 10 bases from J, with 16 bases in between. CDR3 residues: CASSYSSDSPTPQHF. The DNA of the CDR3 is TGTGCCAGCAGTTACTCGAGTGACAGTCCCACCCCCCAGCATTTT.

The rearrangement uses TRBV9 and TRBJ2-1; 7 bases agree with TRBD2. The CDR3 has 15 residues. The germline gives CDR1 SGDLS, CDR2 YYNGEE. Germline trimming cut 7 bases from V and 0 bases from J; bases unmatched to any gene: 7. As DNA, the CDR3 is TGTGCCAGCGGAGCCGGGACTACCTCCTACAATGAGCAGTTCTTC. This sequence encodes CASGAGTTSYNEQFF.

J is TRBJ1-2 and V is TRBV30, with D uncertain. CDR3 size: 17 residues. Germline-derived CDR1 and CDR2 are GTSNPN and SVGIG (reference sequence). V was clipped by 3 bases and J by 4 bases, with 24 bases between them. CDR3 coding DNA: TGTGCCTGGAGCCCGAGGGTGGCAGGACCTTGGAGCTATGGCTACACCTTC. Protein: CAWSPRVAGPWSYGYTF.

The chain recombines TRBV7-9 with TRBJ1-1; D not certain. The CDR3 covers 12 residues. CDR1 and CDR2 from the germline V gene are SEHNR and FQNEAQ (reference sequence). V lost 1 base to trimming and J lost 5 bases, with 5 bases between them. The CDR3: CASSLGETEAFF. CDR3 sequence (DNA): TGTGCCAGCAGCTTAGGCGAGACTGAAGCTTTCTTT.

J is TRBJ1-1 and V is TRBV9; 10 bases line up with TRBD1. J lost 5 bases, V lost 3 bases, and 10 bases had no gene match. CDR1 and CDR2 (germline): SGDLS, YYNGEE. The CDR3 spans 16 residues. The CDR3 sequence: CASSARQGALRTEAFF. The DNA of the CDR3 is TGTGCCAGCAGCGCACGACAGGGGGCGCTGAGAACTGAAGCTTTCTTT.

This sequence joins TRBV6-5 and TRBJ2-7; maybe TRBD1 (5 bases). CDR3 length equals 14 residues. Trimming took off 2 bases at V and 8 bases at J, with 16 bases between the two ends. The germline V gene encodes CDR1 MNHEY and CDR2 SVGAGI. CDR3 nucleotides: TGTGCCAGCAGTTACGCATCCCAGGGATCTAAGCAGTACTTC. This sequence encodes CASSYASQGSKQYF.

The rearrangement joins TRBV11-2 to TRBJ1-3; D unclear. CDR3 length equals 15 residues. The V gene's germline CDR1 is SGHAT and CDR2 FQNNGV. The V and J ends lost 3 bases and 4 bases respectively, with 13 bases between them. CDR3 sequence reads: CASSFDLSSGNTIYF. CDR3 nucleotides: TGTGCCAGCAGCTTCGATCTTAGCTCGGGAAACACCATATATTTT. Together with reference TRBV11-2 and TRBJ1-3, the CDR3 gives the full variable domain: EAGVAQSPRYKIIEKRQSVAFWCNPISGHATLYWYQQILGQGPKLLIQFQNNGVVDDSQLPKDRFSAERLKGVDSTLKIQPAKLEDSAVYLCASSFDLSSGNTIYFGEGSWLTVV.

This CDR3 is CAGRTGAYEQYF. The CDR3 DNA is TGTGCCGGCCGGACAGGGGCATACGAGCAGTACTTC. V and J are TRBV2 and TRBJ2-7; 9 nucleotides match TRBD1. The CDR3 extends over 12 amino acids. Germline V gene sequence: CDR1 SNHLY, CDR2 FYNNEI. The V gene end was trimmed by 11 bases and the J gene end by 4 bases; junction bases not matched to a gene: 6.

The CDR3 loop reads CATLELGGHNEQFF. The CDR3 bases are TGTGCCACCCTAGAGCTAGGGGGTCACAATGAGCAGTTCTTC. The chain recombines TRBV19 with TRBJ2-1, with D possibly being TRBD1 (6 bases). Per germline, CDR1 LNHDA and CDR2 SQIVND (reference sequence). This CDR3 has 14 amino acids. V gave up 10 bases and J gave up 5 bases, with 18 bases separating them. The entire variable domain, with the rest obtained from reference TRBV19 and TRBJ2-1, is as follows: DGGITQSPKYLFRKEGQNVTLSCEQNLNHDAMYWYRQDPGQGLRLIYYSQIVNDFQKGDIAEGYSVSREKKESFPLTVTSAQKNPTAFYLCATLELGGHNEQFFGPGTRLTVL.

This chain connects TRBV7-3 to TRBJ2-1; 11 bases align to TRBD2. The ends lost 4 bases at V and 6 bases at J; junction bases unmatched: 5. Germline assignment: CDR1 SGHTA and CDR2 FQGTGA. This CDR3 spans 15 amino acids. CDR3 residues: CASSSLAGGSNEQFF. The CDR3 region has the DNA TGTGCCAGCAGCTCTTTAGCGGGGGGGAGCAATGAGCAGTTCTTC.

The chain has TRBV14 and TRBJ1-2, with 8 bases fitting TRBD1. Losses at the gene ends were 4 bases for V and 8 bases for J; bases not matched to a gene: 15. Germline values: CDR1 SGHDN, CDR2 FVKESK. The length of the CDR3 is 16 residues. This CDR3 is CASSPPARGTGDGYTF. DNA of the CDR3: TGTGCCAGCAGCCCTCCAGCTAGGGGGACAGGCGACGGCTACACCTTC.

The chain uses TRBV7-9 and TRBJ2-7, with 12 nucleotides matching TRBD2. CDR3 size: 16 residues. V lost 5 bases, J lost 3 bases, and 8 bases stayed unmatched. Germline V gene sequence: CDR1 SEHNR, CDR2 FQNEAQ (reference sequence). The CDR3 DNA follows: TGTGCCAGCAGCCCGAGACTAGCGGGAGCTGACTACGAGCAGTACTTC. It yields the protein CASSPRLAGADYEQYF.

The chain carries TRBV7-9 and TRBJ2-1; D perhaps matches TRBD1 (5 bases). In germline, CDR1 is SEHNR, CDR2 FQNEAQ (reference sequence). This CDR3 has 12 amino acids. Trimming removed 5 bases from V and 5 bases from J, with 7 bases in between. CDR3 loop: CASSLTDNEQFF. The CDR3 coding sequence is TGTGCCAGCAGCCTGACAGACAATGAGCAGTTCTTC.

The V gene is TRBV12-5, the J gene TRBJ1-1; D not certain. CDR1 is LGHNT, CDR2 FRNRAP, per germline. The CDR3 totals 12 residues. Trimming left V 3 bases short and J 4 bases short, with 6 bases between. CDR3 sequence reads: CASGFFGTEAFF. The CDR3 DNA reads TGTGCTAGTGGTTTTTTCGGCACTGAAGCTTTCTTT.

The rearrangement uses TRBV29-1 and TRBJ2-1; TRBD2 is a possible D gene (7 bases). Looked up from germline, CDR1 is SQVTM and CDR2 is ANQGSEA. There are 14 residues in the CDR3. The V gene lost 2 bases and the J gene lost 8 bases, with 16 bases spanning the gap. The CDR3 nucleotides read TGCAGCGTTGAACTGGAAAAGGGGGGGTATGAGCAGTTCTTC. Protein: CSVELEKGGYEQFF.

This clone was observed a handful of times. The CDR3 coding sequence is TGTGCCTGGAGTGTACGGTCTGAAGCTTTCTTT. This codes for CAWSVRSEAFF. This rearrangement joins TRBV30 to TRBJ1-1; D is ambiguous. Trimming removed 0 bases at V and 6 bases at J, with 5 bases between. The CDR3 is 11 amino acids. Germline CDR1 reads GTSNPN; CDR2 reads SVGIG (reference sequence).

This clone is labeled medium-sized. The chain carries TRBV4-2 and TRBJ1-2, with a possible D match to TRBD1 (5 bases). Germline V gene data show CDR1 as LGHNA and CDR2 as YNFKEQ. The V gene lost 0 bases and the J gene lost 2 bases, with 10 bases spanning the gap. This CDR3 is 15 amino acids long. The DNA of the CDR3 is TGTGCCAGCAGCCAAGATGCAGGGCAAAACTATGGCTACACCTTC. Translating it yields CASSQDAGQNYGYTF.

The rearrangement uses TRBV6-5 and TRBJ2-3; D unresolved. The V end was cut by 0 bases, the J end by 1 base, with 8 bases between. Germline V CDR1 and CDR2: MNHEY, SVGAGI. The CDR3 is made up of 15 amino acids. Written as DNA, the CDR3 is TGTGCCAGCAGTTACTCAGGCGGAGGCACAGATACGCAGTATTTT. Its protein is CASSYSGGGTDTQYF.

The rearrangement joins TRBV27 to TRBJ2-1, with TRBD2 as a possible D gene (6 bases). The CDR3 covers 15 residues. V was trimmed by 7 bases and J by 9 bases, leaving 22 bases between them. In germline, CDR1 is MNHEY, CDR2 SMNVEV (reference sequence). Written as DNA, the CDR3 is TGTGCCAGCACCCTGGGGCCAGGGAGGTCCGGTGAGCAGTTCTTC. As protein: CASTLGPGRSGEQFF.

V is TRBV9 and J is TRBJ2-3; TRBD2 matches 9 bases. Germline V lookup: CDR1 SGDLS, CDR2 YYNGEE. CDR3 length: 16 amino acids. V lost 0 bases, J lost 1 base, and 3 bases stayed unmatched. The CDR3 loop is CASSVGERGGTDTQYF. The CDR3 nucleotides read TGTGCCAGCAGCGTAGGTGAGCGGGGGGGCACAGATACGCAGTATTTT.